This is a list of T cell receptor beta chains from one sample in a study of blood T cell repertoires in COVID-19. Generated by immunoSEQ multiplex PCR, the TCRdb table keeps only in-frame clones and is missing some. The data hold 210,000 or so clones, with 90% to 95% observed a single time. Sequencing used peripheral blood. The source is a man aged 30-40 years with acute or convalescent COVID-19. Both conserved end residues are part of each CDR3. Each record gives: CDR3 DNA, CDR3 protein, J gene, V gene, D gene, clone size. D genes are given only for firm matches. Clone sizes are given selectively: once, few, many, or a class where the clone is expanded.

DNA: TGTGCCGGGGGGGCAGGACAATATCAGCCCCAGCATTTT
CDR3: CAGGAGQYQPQHF
J: TRBJ1-5
V: TRBV6-5
D: .
size: .

DNA: TGTGCCAGCAGCTTATGGGCAGGGGTGGGAGATACGCAGTATTTT
CDR3: CASSLWAGVGDTQYF
J: TRBJ2-3
V: TRBV11-2
D: .
size: .

DNA: TGTGCCAGCAGCTACGCGTTTGGTAATTCACCCCTCCACTTT
CDR3: CASSYAFGNSPLHF
J: TRBJ1-6
V: TRBV5-5
D: .
size: .

DNA: TGTGCCAGCAGCCCCAAAATGGGGAGGGCCTACGGAGATACGCAGTATTTT
CDR3: CASSPKMGRAYGDTQYF
J: TRBJ2-3
V: TRBV7-2
D: TRBD2
size: .

DNA: TGTGCCAGCCGACAGGAGTCTGGGCGCGCTTTCTTT
CDR3: CASRQESGRAFF
J: TRBJ1-1
V: TRBV2
D: .
size: .

DNA: TGTGCCAGCAGCTCGGGGTTGAACACTGAAGCTTTCTTT
CDR3: CASSSGLNTEAFF
J: TRBJ1-1
V: TRBV7-2
D: .
size: .

DNA: TGTGCCAGCAGGAAACAGGGGCGGGACACTGAAGCTTTCTTT
CDR3: CASRKQGRDTEAFF
J: TRBJ1-1
V: TRBV6-5
D: TRBD1
size: .

DNA: TGTGCCAGCAGCCAGCGGGCAGGGGGCCTCTACGAGCAGTACTTC
CDR3: CASSQRAGGLYEQYF
J: TRBJ2-7
V: TRBV7-9
D: TRBD1
size: few

DNA: TGTGCCAGCAAAACAGGCCCACCTTATGGCTACACCTTC
CDR3: CASKTGPPYGYTF
J: TRBJ1-2
V: TRBV28
D: .
size: .

DNA: TGTGCCAGCAGTTACTCGCTAGCGGGGGTCTCCTACGAGCAGTACTTC
CDR3: CASSYSLAGVSYEQYF
J: TRBJ2-7
V: TRBV6-2/TRBV6-3
D: TRBD2
size: many

DNA: TGTGCCTGGAGTATAAGGACAGGGATGAGCTACACCTTC
CDR3: CAWSIRTGMSYTF
J: TRBJ1-2
V: TRBV30
D: TRBD1
size: .

DNA: TGCAGCGTTGAACCCGGCAGGGGGAATGGCTACACCTTC
CDR3: CSVEPGRGNGYTF
J: TRBJ1-2
V: TRBV29-1
D: TRBD1
size: .

DNA: TGTGCCAGCAGCCACCCAAGGGAGCCTCTGGGGGCCAACGTCCTGACTTTC
CDR3: CASSHPREPLGANVLTF
J: TRBJ2-6
V: TRBV5-6
D: .
size: once

DNA: TGCGCCAGCAGCTGGGGACAGAGTATAACCTACGAGCAGTACTTC
CDR3: CASSWGQSITYEQYF
J: TRBJ2-7
V: TRBV5-1
D: TRBD1
size: .

DNA: TGTGCCAGCAGCTCAATCACTAGCTGGAACGAGCAGTACTTC
CDR3: CASSSITSWNEQYF
J: TRBJ2-7
V: TRBV5-4
D: .
size: .

DNA: TGTGCCAGCAACCAAAGGGGTGGCACTGAAGCTTTCTTT
CDR3: CASNQRGGTEAFF
J: TRBJ1-1
V: TRBV19
D: .
size: .

DNA: TGTGCCAGTAGTATGTATAACACTGAAGCTTTCTTT
CDR3: CASSMYNTEAFF
J: TRBJ1-1
V: TRBV19
D: .
size: .

DNA: TGTGCCAGCTCTCCCGGGACAGGGGGCAATCAGCCCCAGCATTTT
CDR3: CASSPGTGGNQPQHF
J: TRBJ1-5
V: TRBV18
D: TRBD1
size: .

DNA: TGCAGCGTTGAAGAGAGCTACGAGCAGTACTTC
CDR3: CSVEESYEQYF
J: TRBJ2-7
V: TRBV29-1
D: .
size: .

DNA: TGTGCCAGTAGTGATAGGGGGTTGAACACTGAAGCTTTCTTT
CDR3: CASSDRGLNTEAFF
J: TRBJ1-1
V: TRBV19
D: .
size: .

DNA: TGCGCCAGCAGCCAAGACGGGACAAGCACAGATACGCAGTATTTT
CDR3: CASSQDGTSTDTQYF
J: TRBJ2-3
V: TRBV4-1
D: .
size: .

DNA: TGTGCCAGTAGACGGATGGGGGGAGGGGAAAAACTGTTTTTT
CDR3: CASRRMGGGEKLFF
J: TRBJ1-4
V: TRBV19
D: .
size: once

DNA: TGCGCCAGCAGCCAAGTAGCCGGGACAGGGTTCGGCTATGGCTACACCTTC
CDR3: CASSQVAGTGFGYGYTF
J: TRBJ1-2
V: TRBV4-1
D: TRBD1
size: once

DNA: TGCGCCAGCAACACACAGGGGGCGAGCACTGAAGCTTTCTTT
CDR3: CASNTQGASTEAFF
J: TRBJ1-1
V: TRBV5-1
D: TRBD1
size: .

DNA: TGTGCCAGCAGACCTGACTACCCAGAGACCCAGTACTTC
CDR3: CASRPDYPETQYF
J: TRBJ2-5
V: TRBV11-1
D: .
size: .

DNA: TGTGCCAGCAGCTTGGACAGGGAGATAGGTGGCTACACCTTC
CDR3: CASSLDREIGGYTF
J: TRBJ1-2
V: TRBV5-5
D: .
size: .

DNA: TGTGCCAGTAGCCCCGGGACACTTAACACTGAAGCTTTCTTT
CDR3: CASSPGTLNTEAFF
J: TRBJ1-1
V: TRBV19
D: .
size: .

DNA: TGTGCCAGCAGCTTAGCTAGCGGGGACACAGATACGCAGTATTTT
CDR3: CASSLASGDTDTQYF
J: TRBJ2-3
V: TRBV7-9
D: TRBD2
size: .

DNA: TGCAGCGTTGTCGGTAGCCCCTACGAGCAGTACTTC
CDR3: CSVVGSPYEQYF
J: TRBJ2-7
V: TRBV29-1
D: .
size: .

DNA: TGTGCCAGCTCACCAAGCGGACCGGGGACCGGGGAGCTGTTTTTT
CDR3: CASSPSGPGTGELFF
J: TRBJ2-2
V: TRBV18
D: .
size: .

DNA: TGTGCCTGGAGTATCAACAGTTGGTCAAACACCATATATTTT
CDR3: CAWSINSWSNTIYF
J: TRBJ1-3
V: TRBV30
D: .
size: .

DNA: TGTGCCAGCAGTTTTGGGGGGAGGCAGAACACTGAAGCTTTCTTT
CDR3: CASSFGGRQNTEAFF
J: TRBJ1-1
V: TRBV28
D: .
size: .

DNA: TGTGCCAGCTCCATCGCAGGAACCGGGGAGCTGTTTTTT
CDR3: CASSIAGTGELFF
J: TRBJ2-2
V: TRBV28
D: .
size: .

DNA: TGTGCCAGCAGTTCAAGGGGACAGGGTTGGAATCAGCCCCAGCATTTT
CDR3: CASSSRGQGWNQPQHF
J: TRBJ1-5
V: TRBV7-2
D: TRBD1
size: once

DNA: TGTGCCAGCAGGATACAGGGGGCCCGAAACACCATATATTTT
CDR3: CASRIQGARNTIYF
J: TRBJ1-3
V: TRBV28
D: TRBD1
size: .

DNA: TGCGCCAGCAGCCCGGGACAGGGCGCTGAAGCTTTCTTT
CDR3: CASSPGQGAEAFF
J: TRBJ1-1
V: TRBV10-2
D: TRBD1
size: .

DNA: TGTGCCACCAGCAGAGATCGAGGCTATGGCTACACCTTC
CDR3: CATSRDRGYGYTF
J: TRBJ1-2
V: TRBV15
D: .
size: .

DNA: TGTGCCAGCAGCTTCCCGGAACTAACCTACGAGCAGTACTTC
CDR3: CASSFPELTYEQYF
J: TRBJ2-7
V: TRBV6-6
D: .
size: .

DNA: TGTGCCAGCAGTTTATCGGGATATTCGGGCAATCAGCCCCAGCATTTT
CDR3: CASSLSGYSGNQPQHF
J: TRBJ1-5
V: TRBV28
D: .
size: once

DNA: TGCAGTGCTAGTAAAATTCTCGGCGGGAGGACCTACGAGCAGTACTTC
CDR3: CSASKILGGRTYEQYF
J: TRBJ2-7
V: TRBV20-1
D: TRBD2
size: .

DNA: TGCAGTGCTAACGCGCAAAACATTCAGTACTTC
CDR3: CSANAQNIQYF
J: TRBJ2-4
V: TRBV20-1
D: .
size: .

DNA: TGTGCATCTACGGACTATAGCAATCAGCCCCAGCATTTT
CDR3: CASTDYSNQPQHF
J: TRBJ1-5
V: TRBV28
D: .
size: .

DNA: TGTGCCAGCAGTTTCCAAAGGAAGGGGGCCACAGATACGCAGTATTTT
CDR3: CASSFQRKGATDTQYF
J: TRBJ2-3
V: TRBV6-6
D: TRBD1
size: .

DNA: TGTGCCAGCAGTTTACAGAAGAACACTGAAGCTTTCTTT
CDR3: CASSLQKNTEAFF
J: TRBJ1-1
V: TRBV27
D: .
size: .

DNA: TGTGCCAGCAGCGTAGGTATAGGCAGGGGTGGATGGTACACTGAAGCTTTCTTT
CDR3: CASSVGIGRGGWYTEAFF
J: TRBJ1-1
V: TRBV9
D: .
size: .

DNA: TGTGCCAGCAGTCGATACGGGGGGCGCGACGAGCAGTACTTC
CDR3: CASSRYGGRDEQYF
J: TRBJ2-7
V: TRBV7-8
D: .
size: .

DNA: TGTGCCAGCAGTCTAAGACGGACAGGGAGTCCCACCGGGGAGCTGTTTTTT
CDR3: CASSLRRTGSPTGELFF
J: TRBJ2-2
V: TRBV6-2/TRBV6-3
D: TRBD1
size: once

DNA: TGTGCCAGCAGCGTAGGTGGTGCGGGACTAGCGGGATTCGAGCAGTACTTC
CDR3: CASSVGGAGLAGFEQYF
J: TRBJ2-7
V: TRBV9
D: TRBD2
size: .

DNA: TGTGCCAGCAGTGATTTCGACAGCACCGGGGAGCTGTTTTTT
CDR3: CASSDFDSTGELFF
J: TRBJ2-2
V: TRBV25-1
D: .
size: .

DNA: TGCAGCGTTGAAAGGCGACAGGGCTCCTACGAGCAGTACTTC
CDR3: CSVERRQGSYEQYF
J: TRBJ2-7
V: TRBV29-1
D: TRBD1
size: .

DNA: TGTGCCAGCAGCTTAATCGCAGGGTCGTTCACTGAAGCTTTCTTT
CDR3: CASSLIAGSFTEAFF
J: TRBJ1-1
V: TRBV7-3
D: .
size: .

DNA: TGTGCCAGTAGTATAGCCGGGAGTGAAGAGACCCAGTACTTC
CDR3: CASSIAGSEETQYF
J: TRBJ2-5
V: TRBV19
D: .
size: .

DNA: TGTGCCAGCAGTTTATCTGCGGGGGTGTCCTACGAGCAGTACTTC
CDR3: CASSLSAGVSYEQYF
J: TRBJ2-7
V: TRBV27
D: TRBD2
size: .

DNA: TGTGCCAGTAGTATGGCAGGAAATTCACCCCTCCACTTT
CDR3: CASSMAGNSPLHF
J: TRBJ1-6
V: TRBV19
D: .
size: .

DNA: TGTGCCTGGAGTGTACGACTAGCGGGCTCCTACAATGAGCAGTTCTTC
CDR3: CAWSVRLAGSYNEQFF
J: TRBJ2-1
V: TRBV30
D: TRBD2
size: .

DNA: TGTGCCTGGAGTAGAGACAGGGAAATCTGGAAGACCCAGTACTTC
CDR3: CAWSRDREIWKTQYF
J: TRBJ2-5
V: TRBV30
D: TRBD1
size: .

DNA: TGTGCCAGCAATCACAGGGGGCGAAAGACCAACGTCCTGACTTTC
CDR3: CASNHRGRKTNVLTF
J: TRBJ2-6
V: TRBV21-1
D: .
size: .

DNA: TGTGCCAGCAGTGATGTGTACAGCTACGAGCAGTACTTC
CDR3: CASSDVYSYEQYF
J: TRBJ2-7
V: TRBV2
D: .
size: .

DNA: TGTGCCAGCAGCAGACGACTAGCGGGGTACAATGAGCAGTTCTTC
CDR3: CASSRRLAGYNEQFF
J: TRBJ2-1
V: TRBV7-3
D: TRBD2
size: .